Here is one T cell receptor (beta chain) with its context. The antigen is undetermined. This record belongs to a study of blood T cells in healthy people across ages. Study background: With template switching, about one barcoded beta molecule was captured per two T cells. Study results and limitations: While age rose, TCR beta diversity per million T cells dropped in a roughly linear way.

V shed 2 bases and J 13 bases; nucleotides not matched to a gene: 6. There are 13 residues in the CDR3. Germline CDR1 MNHEY, CDR2 SMNVEV (reference sequence). Sample-barcoded 5' priming and a J-beta primer mix drove a second PCR of roughly 6 to 12 cycles. From the 5' RACE reads, TCRdb called clonotypes with MiXCR, one entry per CDR3 protein. The sample has around 800,000 distinct CDR3 sequences; around 45% are singletons. This TCR derives from an elderly man in good health. The rearrangement uses TRBV27 and TRBJ2-5; 11 bases fit TRBD2. Sample: blood. CDR3 residues: CASSLIGSGRAYF. The CDR3 nucleotides are TGTGCCAGCAGTTTAATAGGTAGCGGGAGGGCGTACTTC.